Listed here are 26 T cell receptor beta chains from one sample, sequenced in a study of T cells after posttransplantation cyclophosphamide. Method: immunoSEQ multiplex PCR; TCRdb's copy keeps in-frame clones and lacks some. The sample records about 28,000 clones, just over 85% being singletons. The source material was PBMCs. The receptors were sampled from a man in his forties or fifties.

The rearrangement links TRBV5-6 to TRBJ1-2; D not resolved. V gave up 6 bases and J gave up 3 bases, with 21 bases separating them. CDR3 length: 16 residues. From germline, CDR1 is SGHDT and CDR2 YYEEEE. CDR3 amino acids: CASKSSDGRSYYGYTF. CDR3 DNA: TGTGCCAGCAAGTCATCAGACGGGAGGAGTTACTATGGCTACACCTTC.

This rearrangement joins TRBV19 to TRBJ2-2, with D possibly matching TRBD1 (6 bases). V lost 10 bases, J lost 0 bases, and 18 bases lay in between. This CDR3 has 16 amino acids. The germline V gene has CDR1 LNHDA and CDR2 SQIVND (reference sequence). DNA of the CDR3: TGTGCCATCCGGGACACCCGAAAACCGAACACCGGGGAGCTGTTTTTT. Translated: CAIRDTRKPNTGELFF.

The chain joins TRBV6-1 to TRBJ1-6, with a weak D call TRBD1 (6 bases). The CDR3 sequence is 12 residues long. Germline V lookup: CDR1 MNHNS, CDR2 SASEGT. Trimming took 8 bases from V and 7 from J, leaving 9 bases between them. The CDR3 loop reads CASGQRNSPLHF. In nucleotides, the CDR3 is TGTGCCAGCGGACAGAGGAATTCACCCCTCCACTTT.

J is TRBJ1-5 and V is TRBV29-1, with D perhaps matching TRBD1 (6 bases). The germline CDR1 and CDR2 sequences are SQVTM and ANQGSEA. The CDR3 covers 13 residues. Deletions cut 7 bases from V and 6 bases from J, with 16 bases between. CDR3: CSAAGDVSQPQHF. In DNA, the CDR3 is TGCAGCGCCGCAGGGGACGTGAGTCAGCCCCAGCATTTT.

The chain recombines TRBV7-2 with TRBJ1-1; possible D gene TRBD1, 6 bases. The CDR3 has 15 amino acids. Looked up from germline, CDR1 is SGHTA and CDR2 is FQGNSA. Trimming stripped 3 bases from V and 1 base from J, with 12 bases between. The CDR3 region has the DNA TGTGCCAGCAGCTTGCAGGGGCTCGAGAACACTGAAGCTTTCTTT. Translation gives CASSLQGLENTEAFF.

The chain joins TRBV18 to TRBJ1-1; perhaps TRBD1 as D (6 bases). Germline CDR1 reads KGHSH; CDR2 reads LQKENI. Trimming pared 3 bases from V and 4 bases from J, leaving 18 bases between. The CDR3 is 16 residues long. CDR3 sequence: CASSPPSGGRGTEAFF. In DNA, the CDR3 is TGTGCCAGCTCACCCCCCTCGGGGGGCCGGGGCACTGAAGCTTTCTTT.

The gene calls are TRBV19 and TRBJ2-5, with 9 bases matching TRBD1. The CDR3 loop spans 13 amino acids. The ends lost 4 bases at V and 4 bases at J; junction bases unmatched: 1. Germline-derived CDR1 and CDR2 are LNHDA and SQIVND (reference sequence). Written as DNA, the CDR3 is TGTGCCAGTAGTACGGACAGGGGAGAGACCCAGTACTTC. Translation gives CASSTDRGETQYF.

The rearrangement links TRBV5-1 to TRBJ1-3, with D perhaps TRBD1 (6 bases). The CDR3 consists of 14 residues. Trimming cost V 2 bases and J 4 bases, with 10 bases left between them. CDR1 and CDR2 (germline): SGHRS, YFSETQ. CDR3 nucleotides: TGCGCCAGCAGCTTACCAGGGGCCGGAAACACCATATATTTT. It translates to CASSLPGAGNTIYF. Together with reference TRBV5-1 and TRBJ1-3, the CDR3 gives the full variable domain: KAGVTQTPRYLIKTRGQQVTLSCSPISGHRSVSWYQQTPGQGLQFLFEYFSETQRNKGNFPGRFSGRQFSNSRSEMNVSTLELGDSALYLCASSLPGAGNTIYFGEGSWLTVV.

The chain couples TRBV7-9 to TRBJ2-5; possible D gene TRBD2, 6 bases. Germline values: CDR1 SEHNR, CDR2 FQNEAQ (reference sequence). Trimming shortened V by 1 base and J by 3 bases, and 9 bases separated the two germline ends. This CDR3 has 14 residues. CDR3 sequence reads: CASSLEAGKETQYF. CDR3 bases: TGTGCCAGCAGCTTAGAGGCGGGGAAAGAGACCCAGTACTTC.

The J gene is TRBJ2-7, the V gene TRBV19; weak D call: TRBD2 (6 bases). The V end lost 1 base, the J end lost 4 bases, and 14 bases lay between the germline ends. The germline CDR1 and CDR2 sequences are LNHDA and SQIVND (reference sequence). This CDR3 comprises 15 residues. DNA of the CDR3: TGTGCCAGTAGTATAGTCGGGGGACCTGAGTACGAGCAGTACTTC. It specifies CASSIVGGPEYEQYF.

CDR3 sequence: CASSFNRLRGNGYTF. CDR3 in DNA: TGTGCCAGCAGCTTCAACCGTTTGAGGGGGAATGGCTACACCTTC. The rearrangement uses TRBV5-8 and TRBJ1-2; TRBD1 might be the D (6 bases). The germline V and J ends were trimmed by 2 bases and 6 bases, with 17 bases remaining between them. Germline CDR1 and CDR2: SGHTS and YDEGEE. CDR3 length: 15 amino acids.

This chain links TRBV7-9 with TRBJ1-2; possibly TRBD1 for D (6 bases). The length of the CDR3 is 17 residues. The V gene's germline CDR1 is SEHNR and CDR2 FQNEAQ (reference sequence). Trimming removed 0 bases from V and 2 bases from J, with 16 bases in between. The CDR3 region has the DNA TGTGCCAGCAGCTTAGCCCGACGGGACAACCAGAACTATGGCTACACCTTC. It yields the protein CASSLARRDNQNYGYTF.

The chain recombines TRBV30 with TRBJ1-1; possibly TRBD1 for D (5 bases). CDR1 GTSNPN and CDR2 SVGIG come from the germline V gene (reference sequence). The CDR3 is 12 amino acids. The ends were cut back, 3 bases at V and 11 bases at J, with 16 bases in the middle. This CDR3 reads CAWRETVGAAFF. The CDR3 coding sequence is TGTGCCTGGAGGGAGACAGTAGGTGCTGCTTTCTTT.

CDR3 DNA sequence: TGCGCCAGCAGCGGAGGGGCCGCTAGCTCCTACAATGAGCAGTTCTTC. Translated, it gives CASSGGAASSYNEQFF. The chain uses TRBV5-1 and TRBJ2-1, with TRBD2 as a possible D gene (6 bases). This CDR3 has 16 residues. Trimming took off 4 bases at V and 0 bases at J, with 14 bases between the two ends. CDR1 and CDR2 (germline): SGHRS, YFSETQ.

This clone was picked up one time. The CDR3 sequence: CASSLDAGGLAETQYF. CDR3 in DNA: TGCGCCAGCAGCTTGGATGCAGGGGGCTTAGCAGAGACCCAGTACTTC. The rearrangement joins TRBV5-1 to TRBJ2-5; 8 bases fit TRBD1. The CDR3 runs to 16 residues. Trimming took 0 bases from V and 4 from J; bases not matched to a gene: 8. Germline lookup yields CDR1 SGHRS and CDR2 YFSETQ.

This chain uses TRBV7-9 with TRBJ2-5; TRBD2 matches 7 bases. The V gene end was trimmed by 3 bases and the J gene end by 5 bases; junction bases not matched to a gene: 0. Looked up from germline, CDR1 is SEHNR and CDR2 is FQNEAQ (reference sequence). This CDR3 has 12 residues. The CDR3 sequence is CASSFGGETQYF. DNA of the CDR3: TGTGCCAGCAGCTTCGGGGGGGAGACCCAGTACTTC.

The chain couples TRBV5-4 to TRBJ2-1, with 7 bases identical to TRBD2. Germline V gene data show CDR1 as SGHNT and CDR2 as YYREEE (reference sequence). The V gene end was trimmed by 1 base and the J gene end by 14 bases; junction bases not matched to a gene: 3. The CDR3 consists of 11 residues. The CDR3 protein is CASSLRGEKFF. CDR3 nucleotides: TGTGCCAGCAGCTTGCGGGGGGAAAAGTTCTTC.

This clone was observed a few times. The chain uses TRBV7-3 and TRBJ1-1, with TRBD1 as a possible D gene (5 bases). V shed 5 bases and J shed 7 bases, with 8 bases lying between them. Looked up from germline, CDR1 is SGHTA and CDR2 is FQGTGA. There are 11 residues in the CDR3. CDR3 nucleotides: TGTGCCAGCAGCGTGACAGTTGAAGCTTTCTTT. This gives the protein CASSVTVEAFF. Together with reference TRBV7-3 and TRBJ1-1, the CDR3 gives the full variable domain: GAGVSQTPSNKVTEKGKYVELRCDPISGHTALYWYRQSLGQGPEFLIYFQGTGAADDSGLPNDRFFAVRPEGSVSTLKIQRTERGDSAVYLCASSVTVEAFFGQGTRLTVV.

V is TRBV28 and J is TRBJ1-1, with a tentative D call TRBD1 (5 bases). Trimming left V 11 bases short and J 2 bases short, with 18 bases between. The germline V gene encodes CDR1 MDHEN and CDR2 SYDVKM. This CDR3 has 14 residues. The CDR3 DNA follows: TGTGCCGGGGTTTCCGCAGGGATTAACACTGAAGCTTTCTTT. This encodes CAGVSAGINTEAFF.

The V call is TRBV30, the J call TRBJ2-1; maybe TRBD1 (5 bases). V shed 5 bases and J shed 4 bases, with 6 bases lying between them. The length of the CDR3 is 11 residues. The germline CDR1 and CDR2 sequences are GTSNPN and SVGIG (reference sequence). CDR3 nucleotide sequence: TGTGCCTGGGGGGCTTACAATGAGCAGTTCTTC. As protein: CAWGAYNEQFF.

The CDR3 coding sequence is TGTGCCAGCTCACTGGGGGCCAATGAGCAGTTCTTC. This encodes CASSLGANEQFF. The gene calls are TRBV18 and TRBJ2-1, with D perhaps matching TRBD1 (6 bases). V lost 4 bases and J lost 6, with 7 bases in between. The CDR3 spans 12 residues. Germline loops: CDR1 KGHSH, CDR2 LQKENI.

V is TRBV18 and J is TRBJ2-1; 7 bases match TRBD2. The junction had 7 bases not matched to a gene; V was cut back by 2 bases and J by 3 bases. CDR3 size: 16 residues. Germline V gives CDR1 KGHSH, CDR2 LQKENI. The DNA of the CDR3 is TGTGCCAGCTCACCATATAAGACTAGCAGCTACAATGAGCAGTTCTTC. Translated, it gives CASSPYKTSSYNEQFF. Full variable domain (rest looked up from reference TRBV18 and TRBJ2-1): NAGVMQNPRHLVRRRGQEARLRCSPMKGHSHVYWYRQLPEEGLKFMVYLQKENIIDESGMPKERFSAEFPKEGPSILRIQQVVRGDSAAYFCASSPYKTSSYNEQFFGPGTRLTVL.

V and J are TRBV4-1 and TRBJ2-1, with 7 bases lining up with TRBD1. CDR3 length: 16 residues. J lost 2 bases, V lost 2 bases, and 6 bases had no gene match. Germline lookup yields CDR1 MGHRA and CDR2 YSYEKL. The CDR3 coding sequence is TGCGCCAGCAGCCAACCCGACAGGGTCCCCTACAATGAGCAGTTCTTC. Translation: CASSQPDRVPYNEQFF.

This rearrangement joins TRBV2 to TRBJ2-7; TRBD2 aligns across 8 bases. Germline V gene lookup returns CDR1 SNHLY and CDR2 FYNNEI. This CDR3 contains 14 residues. V gave up 8 bases and J gave up 2 bases; unmatched junction bases: 8. This chain's CDR3 is CASEGERGTYEQYF. For the CDR3, the DNA is TGTGCCAGCGAAGGGGAGCGGGGGACCTACGAGCAGTACTTC.

The genes are TRBV7-8 and TRBJ2-2; TRBD2 is a possible D gene (6 bases). With 1 base removed from V and 0 bases from J, the gap between germline ends came to 15 bases. CDR1 and CDR2 (germline): SGHVS, FQNEAQ. This CDR3 has 18 residues. CDR3 nucleotides: TGTGCCAGCAGCTTAGTGGGGGGTGGCGGCGCGAACACCGGGGAGCTGTTTTTT. This codes for CASSLVGGGGANTGELFF.

The chain uses TRBV5-6 and TRBJ2-1; 11 bases line up with TRBD2. With 0 bases clipped from V and 4 bases from J, the junction kept 3 bases outside the gene matches. Germline lookup yields CDR1 SGHDT and CDR2 YYEEEE. The CDR3 is made up of 16 amino acids. This chain's CDR3 is CASSLDRLAGYNEQFF. CDR3 in DNA: TGTGCCAGCAGCTTGGACAGACTAGCGGGGTACAATGAGCAGTTCTTC.